This T cell receptor beta chain was recorded in a study of T cells in Graves' hyperthyroidism and ophthalmopathy. Whole-study results and caveats: The model identified upcoming ophthalmopathy a median 6.5 months ahead of onset. Ophthalmopathy and stable hyperthyroidism were told apart by a 13 V-J model.

Germline lookup yields CDR1 SGHDT and CDR2 YYEEEE. V was shortened by 0 bases and J by 8 bases, with 14 bases between the two germline ends. The CDR3 totals 14 residues. This clonotype has a handful of counts. The target antigen is unknown. Authors of the study amplified TCR beta CDR3 regions from RNA transcripts. In the first-round RT-PCR of the TCR CDR3, the HTBI primer set was used. Each CDR3 protein is one row after TCRdb ran MiXCR on the multiplex PCR reads. The sample holds hundreds of thousands of distinct CDR3 sequences, around 21% seen once. The study left out patients who had uncontrolled infection, other autoimmune disease, pregnancy or lactation.

This receptor was identified in a man between 25 and 39 years old with Graves' ophthalmopathy. The specimen sequenced was blood. The V gene is TRBV5-6, the J gene TRBJ1-2; D is possibly TRBD1 (6 bases). The CDR3, as DNA: TGTGCCAGCAGCTTGGGTTGGGGGGCTGCCGGCTACACCTTC. This codes for CASSLGWGAAGYTF.